The TCR beta chain described here comes from a study of CXCR3-negative and CXCR3-positive naive CD8 T cells (dated by TCRdb to about 2019). With regard to the full study: In total, 110 million to 150 million TRB reads were obtained, corresponding to roughly 1.5 +/- 0.3 million reads per library. Data from 11 donors, pooled across two independent experiments, went into the diversity and physicochemical repertoire analyses. For the TRBV-TRBJ cluster analysis, the naive subsets came from 5 donors, while the memory cells came from 3 donors.

The reads were generated on a NextSeq 550. The Human TCR Profiling Kit (MiLaboratory) was used to make UMI-labeled 5' RACE TRB cDNA libraries. cDNA synthesis used the entire amount of extracted RNA, and PCR amplification then used the entire amount of cDNA produced. Libraries were prepared in parallel using an identical number of PCR cycles. The authors processed their data as follows. About 53,000 +/- 9,400 unique UMI-labeled TRB cDNA molecules per library were extracted with MIGEC and MiXCR, with at least two reads per UMI required. On average, around 40,000 +/- 10,000 functional in-frame TRB CDR3 nucleotide clonotypes lacking stop codons were found per library. After downsampling to 5000 UMI-labeled TRB molecules per sample, diversity metrics, including normalized Shannon-Wiener and Chao1, were computed in VDJtools. For the central five CDR3 residues, VDJtools calculated physicochemical properties weighted by clonotype size, namely interaction energy, strength, volume and Kidera factor 4. Reads reprocessed by TCRdb are summarized as one entry per CDR3 protein sequence, and DNA is absent. For this entry, the V and J calls and clone size follow TCRdb and not the study's own pipeline. This specimen's table enumerates roughly 140,000 distinct CDR3 sequences. Roughly 0.28% of the sample belongs to the ten largest clones.

Results and caveats for the whole study, not just this receptor: TRB CDR3s from CXCR3-positive naive cells showed higher hydrophobicity (lower Kidera factor 4), lower energy, and higher strength and volume indices than CXCR3-negative naive cells. Naive CXCR3-negative and CXCR3-positive cells from the same donor showed similar TRBV-TRBJ usage, whereas memory cells showed distinct patterns. Because surface CD5, which is linked to self-reactivity in mice, was comparable between the naive subsets, TCR interaction strength was also inferred from TRB CDR3 physicochemical properties. Both naive subsets had comparably high repertoire diversity, while memory CD8+ T cells had much lower repertoire diversity. Freshly isolated PBMCs were used for most assays because CXCR3 expression went down partially after cryopreservation.

The germline V gene sets CDR1 to SGDLS and CDR2 to YYNGEE. The CDR3 spans 15 residues, from the cysteine through the phenylalanine. The DNA is unrecorded. Points on this clonotype: This clone's antigen is unknown.

For every CD8+ T cell subset, about 300,000 cells were flow-sorted straight into RLT lysis buffer, and each subset was sorted in triplicate. Naive CD8+ T cells were defined stringently as CD45RO-CCR7+CD27+CD95- to exclude memory contaminants. Peripheral blood mononuclear cells were isolated from buffy coats using standard density gradient centrifugation. A FACSAria III was used to flow-sort naive CXCR3-negative and CXCR3-positive CD8+ T cells. Total RNA was extracted from sorted cells using an RNeasy Mini Kit. This clonotype was obtained from a human donor in good health. Some clones in this sample may be carry-over from other donors' samples. The rearrangement combines TRBV9 with TRBJ1-2; TCRdb's D call of TRBD1 is untestable without DNA. Sequencing was carried out using naive CXCR3+ CD8+ T cells from blood. What this sample's cell subset or site label stands for: CD45RO-CCR7+CD27+CD95- naive CD8+ T cells expressing CXCR3 (TNR3+). The CDR3 protein: CASSESGTGVYGYTF.